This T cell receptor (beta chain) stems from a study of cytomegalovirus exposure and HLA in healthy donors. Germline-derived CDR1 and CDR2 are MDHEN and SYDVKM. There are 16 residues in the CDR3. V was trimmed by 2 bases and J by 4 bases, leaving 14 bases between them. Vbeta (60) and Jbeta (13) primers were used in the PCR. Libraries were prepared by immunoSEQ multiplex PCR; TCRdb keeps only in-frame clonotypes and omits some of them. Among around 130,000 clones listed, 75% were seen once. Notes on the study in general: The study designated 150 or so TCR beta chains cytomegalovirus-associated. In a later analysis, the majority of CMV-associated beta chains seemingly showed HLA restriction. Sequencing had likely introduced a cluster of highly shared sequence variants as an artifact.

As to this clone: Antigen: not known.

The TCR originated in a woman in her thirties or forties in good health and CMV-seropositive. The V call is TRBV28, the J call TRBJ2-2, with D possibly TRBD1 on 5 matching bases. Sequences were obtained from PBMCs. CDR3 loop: CASSLADSLLTGELFF. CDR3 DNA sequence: TGTGCCAGCAGTTTAGCCGACAGTCTACTCACCGGGGAGCTGTTTTTT.